The clone carrying this TCR beta chain has a count of ten or more. Its cognate antigen is unknown. This sample was taken from a study of response to subunit inactivated influenza vaccine. General study points: Authors suggested seasonal influenza vaccinations each recruit few new T cells.

A single record per CDR3 protein comes from TCRdb applying MiXCR to the RT-PCR reads. The sample carries about half a million distinct CDR3 sequences, 7.6% recorded once. This CDR3 has 15 residues. Trimming removed 5 bases from V and 5 bases from J; junction bases left unmatched: 6. The TCR sequence derives from a man aged 45 to 70 who received an inactivated influenza vaccine. The rearrangement joins TRBV12-3 or TRBV12-4 to TRBJ1-6, with TRBD1 matching 7 bases. The starting material was PBMCs from blood, obtained around 25 months after vaccination. CDR3 protein: CASSVRDRDNSPLHF. DNA for the CDR3: TGTGCCAGCAGTGTCCGGGACAGAGATAATTCACCCCTCCACTTT.